This T cell receptor beta chain was documented in a study of metastatic and nonmetastatic thyroid tumors. Overall study context: For malignant and benign thyroid patients, tumor or nodule tissue and blood were the sources whose repertoires were compared. Study-level points and caveats: Reports indicated that malignant thyroid tumors showed significantly higher TCR beta diversity than benign nodules did, in blood and tumor.

Per the authors' pipeline: A classifier of distant metastasis in papillary thyroid cancer was built from CDR3 differences (across clinicopathological groups). TCRdb reanalyzed the PCR reads via MiXCR. Clone size and V and J calls follow TCRdb, not the original study. The profile covers 6,600 or so clones, with about 30% appearing a single time and around 17% taken by the ten largest. The CDR3 spans 13 residues. V was shortened by 1 base and J by 4 bases, with 7 bases between the two germline ends. The germline V gene has CDR1 SEHNR and CDR2 FQNEAQ (reference sequence). Among the patients, none had received any treatment before thyroid surgery. This clone rates as medium-sized. The antigen remains undetermined.

The sequence was obtained from a male donor with papillary thyroid cancer or a benign thyroid nodule (not recorded which). Some clones in this sample may be carry-over from other donors' samples. Sample: adjacent normal tissue. The chain uses TRBV7-9 and TRBJ1-2; D gene ambiguous. The CDR3, as DNA: TGTGCCAGCAGCTTAGGGTCATTCTATGGCTACACCTTC. The encoded protein is CASSLGSFYGYTF.